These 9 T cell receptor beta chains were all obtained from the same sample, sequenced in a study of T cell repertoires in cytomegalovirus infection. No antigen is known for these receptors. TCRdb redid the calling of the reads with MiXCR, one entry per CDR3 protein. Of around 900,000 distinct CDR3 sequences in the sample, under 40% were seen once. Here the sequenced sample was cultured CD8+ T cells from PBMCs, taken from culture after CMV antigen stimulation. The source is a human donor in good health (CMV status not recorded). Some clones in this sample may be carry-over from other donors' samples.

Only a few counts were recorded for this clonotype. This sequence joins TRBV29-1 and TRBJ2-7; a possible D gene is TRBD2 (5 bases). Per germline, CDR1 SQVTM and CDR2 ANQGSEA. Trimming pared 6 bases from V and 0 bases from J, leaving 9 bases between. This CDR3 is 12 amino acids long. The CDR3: CSVLEDSYEQYF. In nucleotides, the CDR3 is TGCAGCGTCCTGGAGGACTCCTACGAGCAGTACTTC.

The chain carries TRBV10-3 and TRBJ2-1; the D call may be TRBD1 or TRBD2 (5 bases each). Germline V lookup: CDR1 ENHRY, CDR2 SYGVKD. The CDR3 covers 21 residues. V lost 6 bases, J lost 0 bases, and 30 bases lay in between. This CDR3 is CAIRGPGTQESGSSSYNEQFF. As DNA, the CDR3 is TGTGCCATCAGGGGCCCAGGGACCCAAGAATCCGGTTCAAGCTCCTACAATGAGCAGTTCTTC.

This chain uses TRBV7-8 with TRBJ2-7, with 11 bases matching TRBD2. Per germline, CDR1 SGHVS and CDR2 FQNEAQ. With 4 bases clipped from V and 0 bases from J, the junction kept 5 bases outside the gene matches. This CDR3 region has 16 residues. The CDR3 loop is CASSSGLAGFSYEQYF. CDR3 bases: TGTGCCAGCAGCTCCGGACTAGCGGGTTTCTCCTACGAGCAGTACTTC.

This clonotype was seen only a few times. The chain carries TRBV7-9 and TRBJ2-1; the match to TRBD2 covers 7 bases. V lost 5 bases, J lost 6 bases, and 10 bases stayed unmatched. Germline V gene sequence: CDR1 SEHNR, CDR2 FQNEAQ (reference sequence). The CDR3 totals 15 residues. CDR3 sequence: CASSPVETSLNEQFF. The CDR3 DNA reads TGTGCCAGCAGCCCGGTAGAGACTAGCCTCAATGAGCAGTTCTTC.

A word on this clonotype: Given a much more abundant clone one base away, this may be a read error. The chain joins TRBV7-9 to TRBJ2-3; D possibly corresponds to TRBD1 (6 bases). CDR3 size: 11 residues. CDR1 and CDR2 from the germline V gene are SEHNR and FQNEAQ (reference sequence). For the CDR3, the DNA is TGTGCCAGCAGCTCCTCACGGGACAACAATTTT. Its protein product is CASSSSRDNNF. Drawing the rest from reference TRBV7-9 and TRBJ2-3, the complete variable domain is DTGVSQNPRHKITKRGQNVTFRCDPISEHNRLYWYRQTLGQGPEFLTYFQNEAQLEKSRLLSDRFSAERPKGSFSTLEIQRTEQGDSAMYLCASSSSRDNNFGPGTRLTVL.

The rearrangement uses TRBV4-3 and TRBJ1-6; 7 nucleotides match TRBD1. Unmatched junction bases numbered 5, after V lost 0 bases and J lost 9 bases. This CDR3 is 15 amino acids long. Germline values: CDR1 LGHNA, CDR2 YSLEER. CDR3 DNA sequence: TGCGCCAGCAGCCAAGATCTAAAGGGGGCTTCACCCCTCCACTTT. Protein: CASSQDLKGASPLHF.

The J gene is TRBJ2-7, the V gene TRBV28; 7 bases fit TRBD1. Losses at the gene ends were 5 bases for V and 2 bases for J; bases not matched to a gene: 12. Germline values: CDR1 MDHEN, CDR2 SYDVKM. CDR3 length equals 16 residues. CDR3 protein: CASSALTGSRAYEQYV. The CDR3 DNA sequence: TGTGCCAGCAGTGCCTTGACAGGGTCCCGAGCCTACGAGCAGTACGTC.

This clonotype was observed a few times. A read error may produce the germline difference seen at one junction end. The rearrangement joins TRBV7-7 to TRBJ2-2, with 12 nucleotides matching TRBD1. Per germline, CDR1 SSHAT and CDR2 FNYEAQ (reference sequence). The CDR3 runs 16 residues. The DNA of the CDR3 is TGTGCTAGCAGCAGAGGGACAGGGGGCGCAACCGGGGAGCTGTTTTTT. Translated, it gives CASSRGTGGATGELFF. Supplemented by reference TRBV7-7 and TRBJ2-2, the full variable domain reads GAGVSQSPRYKVTKRGQDVTLRCDPISSHATLYWYQQALGQGPEFLTYFNYEAQPDKSGLPSDRFSAERPEGSISTLTIQRTEQRDSAMYRCASSRGTGGATGELFFGEGSRLTVL.

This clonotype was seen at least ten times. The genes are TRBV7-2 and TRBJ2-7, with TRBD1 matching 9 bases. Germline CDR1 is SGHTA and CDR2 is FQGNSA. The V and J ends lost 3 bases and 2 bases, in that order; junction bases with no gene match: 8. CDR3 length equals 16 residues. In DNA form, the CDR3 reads TGTGCCAGCAGCTTGGGGGGGGGACAGGGTGCCTACGAGCAGTACTTC. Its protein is CASSLGGGQGAYEQYF.